The 5 T cell receptor beta chains presented below share a single source sample, sequenced in a study of T cells in Graves' hyperthyroidism and ophthalmopathy. Amplified TCR beta CDR3 regions derived from RNA transcripts. The HTBI primer set was used in a first-round RT-PCR of the TCR CDR3. TCRdb re-called the multiplex PCR reads through MiXCR, storing one row per CDR3 protein. The sample contains more than 500,000 distinct CDR3 sequences, roughly 46% of which appear only once. Sequencing used peripheral blood or thyroid tissue (not recorded which). The receptor set was obtained from an adult woman with Graves' disease, either hyperthyroidism or ophthalmopathy (not recorded which).

This clonotype was detected ten times or more. The chain employs TRBV10-3 and TRBJ1-4; D is ambiguous. The germline V gene encodes CDR1 ENHRY and CDR2 SYGVKD. Deletions cut 2 bases from V and 8 bases from J, with 12 bases between. The CDR3 sequence is 14 residues long. The CDR3 spells CAISEPPDGEKLFF. The CDR3, as DNA: TGTGCCATCAGTGAGCCCCCTGACGGGGAAAAACTGTTTTTT.

This clonotype was seen once. The chain is built from TRBV19 and TRBJ1-6; D unclear. This CDR3 has 13 amino acids. CDR1 is LNHDA, CDR2 SQIVND, per germline (reference sequence). The germline V and J ends were trimmed by 5 bases and 10 bases, with 12 bases remaining between them. As DNA, the CDR3 is TGTGCCAGTAGTTATAGCGGGGTCTCACCCCTCCACTTT. It is translated as CASSYSGVSPLHF.

This chain links TRBV12-3 or TRBV12-4 with TRBJ1-5, with D hard to call. Trimming removed 2 bases at V and 11 bases at J, with 10 bases between. This CDR3 has 12 residues. DNA of the CDR3: TGTGCCAGCAGTTTAAGTAGGGAGACCCAGCATTTT. It translates to CASSLSRETQHF.

The chain recombines TRBV3-1 with TRBJ1-5; 7 bases agree with TRBD1. Germline CDR1 is LGHDT and CDR2 is YNNKEL (reference sequence). The CDR3 runs to 15 residues. Trimming at V came to 0 bases and at J to 6 bases, leaving 5 bases not matched to a gene. In DNA, the CDR3 is TGTGCCAGCAGCCAAGATAGAACAGGGGTTCAGCCCCAGCATTTT. Translated, it gives CASSQDRTGVQPQHF.

This clonotype was seen only a few times. The V and J genes are TRBV30 and TRBJ1-5, with a possible D match to TRBD1 (6 bases). Trimming cost V 0 bases and J 6 bases, with 9 bases left between them. The CDR3 is 13 residues long. The germline V gene has CDR1 GTSNPN and CDR2 SVGIG (reference sequence). The CDR3 region has the DNA TGTGCCTGGAGTGTTACAGGGAGTCAGCCCCAGCATTTT. Residues: CAWSVTGSQPQHF.